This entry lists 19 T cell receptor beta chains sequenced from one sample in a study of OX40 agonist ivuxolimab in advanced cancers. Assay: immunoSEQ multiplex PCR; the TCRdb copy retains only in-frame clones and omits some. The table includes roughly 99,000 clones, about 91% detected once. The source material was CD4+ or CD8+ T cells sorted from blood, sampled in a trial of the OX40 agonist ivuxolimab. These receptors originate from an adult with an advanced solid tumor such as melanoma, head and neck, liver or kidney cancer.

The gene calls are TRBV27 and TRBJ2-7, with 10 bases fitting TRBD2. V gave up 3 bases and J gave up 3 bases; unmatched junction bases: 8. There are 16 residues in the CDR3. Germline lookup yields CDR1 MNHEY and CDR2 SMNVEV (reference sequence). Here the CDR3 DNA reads TGTGCCAGCAGTTTCCTAGCGGGAGAAGATGTCTACGAGCAGTACTTC. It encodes CASSFLAGEDVYEQYF.

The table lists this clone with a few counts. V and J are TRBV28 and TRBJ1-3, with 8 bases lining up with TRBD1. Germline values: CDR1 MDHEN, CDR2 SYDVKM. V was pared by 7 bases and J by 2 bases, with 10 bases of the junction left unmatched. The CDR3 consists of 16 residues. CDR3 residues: CASTETGGRTGNTIYF. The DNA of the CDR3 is TGTGCCAGCACCGAAACAGGGGGTAGGACTGGAAACACCATATATTTT. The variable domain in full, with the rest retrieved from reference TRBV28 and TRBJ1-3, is DVKVTQSSRYLVKRTGEKVFLECVQDMDHENMFWYRQDPGLGLRLIYFSYDVKMKEKGDIPEGYSVSREKKERFSLILESASTNQTSMYLCASTETGGRTGNTIYFGEGSWLTVV.

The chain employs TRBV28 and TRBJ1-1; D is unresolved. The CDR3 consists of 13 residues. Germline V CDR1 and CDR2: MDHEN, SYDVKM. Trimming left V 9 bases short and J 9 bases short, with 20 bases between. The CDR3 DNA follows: TGTGCCAGTTCCCCCGCGTCCGCCCGTCAAGCTTTCTTT. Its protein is CASSPASARQAFF. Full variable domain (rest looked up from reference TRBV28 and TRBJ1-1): DVKVTQSSRYLVKRTGEKVFLECVQDMDHENMFWYRQDPGLGLRLIYFSYDVKMKEKGDIPEGYSVSREKKERFSLILESASTNQTSMYLCASSPASARQAFFGQGTRLTVV.

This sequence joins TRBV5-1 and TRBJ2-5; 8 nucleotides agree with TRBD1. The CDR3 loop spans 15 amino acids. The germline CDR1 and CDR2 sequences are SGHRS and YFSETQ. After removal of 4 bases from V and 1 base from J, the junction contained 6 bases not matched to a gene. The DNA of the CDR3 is TGCGCCAGCAGCACCTTGGACAGGGCCCAAGAGACCCAGTACTTC. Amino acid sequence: CASSTLDRAQETQYF.

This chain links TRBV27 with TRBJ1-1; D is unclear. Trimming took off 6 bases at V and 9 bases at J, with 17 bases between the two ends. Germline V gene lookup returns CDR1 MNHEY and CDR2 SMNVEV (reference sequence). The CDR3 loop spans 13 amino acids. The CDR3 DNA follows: TGTGCCAGCAGAGTTGCCTCCGGGGTGAAAGCTTTCTTT. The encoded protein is CASRVASGVKAFF.

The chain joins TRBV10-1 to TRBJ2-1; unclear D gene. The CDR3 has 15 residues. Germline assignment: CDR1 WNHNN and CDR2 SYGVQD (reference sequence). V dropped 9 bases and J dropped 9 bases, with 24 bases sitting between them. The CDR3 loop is CARTPARSWNAEQFF. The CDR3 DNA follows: TGCGCCAGAACCCCGGCGAGATCCTGGAATGCTGAGCAGTTCTTC.

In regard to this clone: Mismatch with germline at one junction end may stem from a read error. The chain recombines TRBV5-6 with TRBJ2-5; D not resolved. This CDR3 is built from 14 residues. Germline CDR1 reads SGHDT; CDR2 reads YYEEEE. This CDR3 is CVSSLMQSQETQYF. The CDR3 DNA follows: TGTGTCAGCAGCTTGATGCAGAGTCAAGAGACCCAGTACTTC. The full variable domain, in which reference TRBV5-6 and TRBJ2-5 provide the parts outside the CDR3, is DAGVTQSPTHLIKTRGQQVTLRCSPKSGHDTVSWYQQALGQGPQFIFQYYEEEERQRGNFPDRFSGHQFPNYSSELNVNALLLGDSALYLCVSSLMQSQETQYFGPGTRLLVL.

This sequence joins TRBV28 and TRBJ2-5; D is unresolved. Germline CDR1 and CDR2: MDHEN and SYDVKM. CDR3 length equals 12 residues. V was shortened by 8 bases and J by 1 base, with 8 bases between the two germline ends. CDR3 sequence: CASLGPQETQYF. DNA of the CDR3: TGTGCCAGCCTTGGGCCCCAAGAGACCCAGTACTTC.

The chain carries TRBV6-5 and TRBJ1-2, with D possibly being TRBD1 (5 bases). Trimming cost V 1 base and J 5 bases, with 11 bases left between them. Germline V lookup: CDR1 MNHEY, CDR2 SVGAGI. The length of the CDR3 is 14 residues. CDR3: CASSYLGTGYGYTF. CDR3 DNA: TGTGCCAGCAGTTACTTAGGGACTGGGTATGGCTACACCTTC.

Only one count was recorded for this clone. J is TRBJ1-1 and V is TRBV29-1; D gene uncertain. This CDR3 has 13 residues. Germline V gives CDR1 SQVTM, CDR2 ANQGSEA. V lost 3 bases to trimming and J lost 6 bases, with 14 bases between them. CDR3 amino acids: CSVDAGNVAEAFF. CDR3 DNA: TGCAGCGTTGACGCCGGGAATGTAGCTGAAGCTTTCTTT.

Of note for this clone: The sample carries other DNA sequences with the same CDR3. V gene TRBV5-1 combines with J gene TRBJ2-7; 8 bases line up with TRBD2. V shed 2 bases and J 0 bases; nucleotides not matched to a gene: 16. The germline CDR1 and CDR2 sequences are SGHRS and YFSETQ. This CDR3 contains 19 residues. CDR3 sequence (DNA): TGCGCCAGCAGCTTAGCCCTGAGTAGCGGGATACTGACCTCCTACGAGCAGTACTTC. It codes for CASSLALSSGILTSYEQYF.

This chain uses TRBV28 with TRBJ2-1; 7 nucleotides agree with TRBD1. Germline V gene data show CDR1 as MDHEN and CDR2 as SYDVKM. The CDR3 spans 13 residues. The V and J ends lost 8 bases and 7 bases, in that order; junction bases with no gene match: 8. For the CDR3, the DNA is TGTGCCAGCCTCCTTTACAGGGGAAATGAGCAGTTCTTC. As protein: CASLLYRGNEQFF.

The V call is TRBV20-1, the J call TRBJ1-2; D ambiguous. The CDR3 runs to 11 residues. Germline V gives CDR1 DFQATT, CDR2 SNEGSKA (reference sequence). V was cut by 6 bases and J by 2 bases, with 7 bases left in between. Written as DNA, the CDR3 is TGCAGTGCGGGATTAAACTATGGCTACACCTTC. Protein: CSAGLNYGYTF.

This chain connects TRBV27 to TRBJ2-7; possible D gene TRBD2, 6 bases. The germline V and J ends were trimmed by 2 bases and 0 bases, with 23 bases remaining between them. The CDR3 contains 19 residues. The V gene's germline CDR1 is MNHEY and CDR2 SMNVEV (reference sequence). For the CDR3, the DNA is TGTGCCAGCAGTTTAGTCTCAGGGACTCCCCCAGAGAGCTCCTACGAGCAGTACTTC. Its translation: CASSLVSGTPPESSYEQYF.

This CDR3 reads CASSLGQIPTNEKLFF. Here the CDR3 DNA reads TGCGCCAGCAGCTTGGGGCAGATTCCAACTAATGAAAAACTGTTTTTT. The chain combines TRBV5-1 with TRBJ1-4, with no clear D. This CDR3 contains 16 residues. In germline, CDR1 is SGHRS, CDR2 YFSETQ. The V end lost 0 bases, the J end lost 0 bases, and 9 bases lay between the germline ends.

The CDR3 nucleotides are TGTGCCAGCAGCTCTGGACAGCGCAATCAGCCCCAGCATTTT. It codes for CASSSGQRNQPQHF. V gene TRBV7-2 combines with J gene TRBJ1-5; D is possibly TRBD1 (6 bases). CDR1 and CDR2 (germline): SGHTA, FQGNSA. V was pared by 4 bases and J by 2 bases, with 9 bases between. The CDR3 is 14 amino acids.

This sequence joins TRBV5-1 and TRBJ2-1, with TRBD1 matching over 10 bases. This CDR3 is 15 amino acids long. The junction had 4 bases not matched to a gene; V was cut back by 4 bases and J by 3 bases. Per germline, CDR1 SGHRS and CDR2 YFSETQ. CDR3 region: CASSPGTGDYNEQFF. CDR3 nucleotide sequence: TGCGCCAGCAGCCCCGGGACAGGGGACTACAATGAGCAGTTCTTC. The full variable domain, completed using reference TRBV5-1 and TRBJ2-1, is KAGVTQTPRYLIKTRGQQVTLSCSPISGHRSVSWYQQTPGQGLQFLFEYFSETQRNKGNFPGRFSGRQFSNSRSEMNVSTLELGDSALYLCASSPGTGDYNEQFFGPGTRLTVL.

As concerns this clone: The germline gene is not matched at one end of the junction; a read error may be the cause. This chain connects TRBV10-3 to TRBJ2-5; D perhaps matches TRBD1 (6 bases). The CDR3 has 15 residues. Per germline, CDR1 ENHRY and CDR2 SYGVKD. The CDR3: CATSRTAVLQETQYF. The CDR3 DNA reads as TGTGCCACCAGTCGGACAGCCGTACTCCAAGAGACCCAGTACTTC.

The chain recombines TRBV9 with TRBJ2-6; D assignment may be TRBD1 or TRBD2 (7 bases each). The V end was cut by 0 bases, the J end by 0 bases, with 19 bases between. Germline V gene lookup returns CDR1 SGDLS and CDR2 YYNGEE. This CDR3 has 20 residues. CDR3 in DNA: TGTGCCAGCAGCGTAGGGACAGGACGGGGGGATACCTCTGGGGCCAACGTCCTGACTTTC. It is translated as CASSVGTGRGDTSGANVLTF.